This T cell receptor (beta chain) was sequenced for a study of identical twins. The CDR3 loop spans 15 amino acids. V was pared by 1 base and J by 3 bases, with 9 bases between. CDR1 and CDR2 (germline): SGHVS, FQNEAQ. Findings of the study overall: The study found weaker excess twin sharing in beta out-of-frame sequences. Abundant beta clonotypes from cord blood bore fewer insertions; memory repertoires lacked this pattern.

TCRdb used MiXCR to reprocess the 5' RACE reads, holding one entry per CDR3 protein. The table records about 920,000 distinct CDR3 sequences, roughly 12% of them present only once. Only a few counts were recorded for this clonotype. Its specificity is unknown. This same sample was also taken into another study, of yellow fever vaccine responses in identical twins.

The sequenced sample consisted of PBMCs. The clonotype comes from a woman under 30 in good health. The chain joins TRBV7-8 to TRBJ2-2; D possibly corresponds to TRBD1 (5 bases). CDR3 DNA sequence: TGTGCCAGCAGCTTAGGGGCAGGGTACACCGGGGAGCTGTTTTTT. Its protein is CASSLGAGYTGELFF.